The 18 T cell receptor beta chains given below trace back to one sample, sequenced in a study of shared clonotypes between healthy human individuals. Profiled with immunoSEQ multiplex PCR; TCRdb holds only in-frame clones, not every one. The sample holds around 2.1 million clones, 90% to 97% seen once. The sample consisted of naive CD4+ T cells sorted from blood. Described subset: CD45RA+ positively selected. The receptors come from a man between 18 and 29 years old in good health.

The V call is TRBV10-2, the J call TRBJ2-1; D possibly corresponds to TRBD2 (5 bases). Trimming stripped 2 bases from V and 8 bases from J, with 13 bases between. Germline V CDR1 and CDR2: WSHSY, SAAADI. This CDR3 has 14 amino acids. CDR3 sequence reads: CASSEGPLGHEQFF. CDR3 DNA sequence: TGCGCCAGCAGTGAGGGTCCACTAGGACATGAGCAGTTCTTC.

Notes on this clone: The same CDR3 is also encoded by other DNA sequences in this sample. The CDR3 DNA sequence: TGTGCCTGGAGTGGGGGGGCAGATACGCAGTATTTT. Translating gives CAWSGGADTQYF. The chain couples TRBV30 to TRBJ2-3; D might be TRBD2 (6 bases). The CDR3 sequence is 12 residues long. V lost 1 base to trimming and J lost 4 bases, with 6 bases between them. Germline CDR1 and CDR2: GTSNPN and SVGIG (reference sequence).

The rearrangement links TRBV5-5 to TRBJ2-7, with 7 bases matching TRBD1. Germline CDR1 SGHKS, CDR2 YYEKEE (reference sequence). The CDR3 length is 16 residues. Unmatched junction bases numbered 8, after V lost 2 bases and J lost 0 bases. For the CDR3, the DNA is TGTGCCAGCAGCTTAATGTGGGACAGTAGCTCCTACGAGCAGTACTTC. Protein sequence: CASSLMWDSSSYEQYF.

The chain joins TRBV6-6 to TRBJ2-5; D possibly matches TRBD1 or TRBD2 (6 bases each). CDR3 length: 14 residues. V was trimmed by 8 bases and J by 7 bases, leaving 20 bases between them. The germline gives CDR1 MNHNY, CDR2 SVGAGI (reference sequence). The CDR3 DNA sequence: TGTGCCAGCGTGGAAGCAGCCGAGGGGGGGACCCAGTACTTC. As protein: CASVEAAEGGTQYF.

CDR3 in DNA: TGTGCCAGCAGTACGGGACCAGACTCTCAACCCCTCCACTTT. As protein: CASSTGPDSQPLHF. This chain connects TRBV6-6 to TRBJ1-6; tentative D call: TRBD1 (5 bases). Germline values: CDR1 MNHNY, CDR2 SVGAGI (reference sequence). There are 14 residues in the CDR3. The V end was cut by 5 bases, the J end by 12 bases, with 17 bases between.

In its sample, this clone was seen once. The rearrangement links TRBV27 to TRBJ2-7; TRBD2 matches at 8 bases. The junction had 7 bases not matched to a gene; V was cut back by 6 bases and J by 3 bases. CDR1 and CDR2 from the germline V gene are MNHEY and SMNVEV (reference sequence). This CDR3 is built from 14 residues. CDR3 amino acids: CASSPRTSIYEQYF. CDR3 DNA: TGTGCCAGCAGCCCTCGGACTAGCATCTACGAGCAGTACTTC.

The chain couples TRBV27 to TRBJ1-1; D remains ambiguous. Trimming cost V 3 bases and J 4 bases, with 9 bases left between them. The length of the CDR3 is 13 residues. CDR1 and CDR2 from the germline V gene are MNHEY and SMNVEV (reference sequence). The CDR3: CASSFSLATEAFF. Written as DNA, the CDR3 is TGTGCCAGCAGTTTTTCATTGGCCACTGAAGCTTTCTTT.

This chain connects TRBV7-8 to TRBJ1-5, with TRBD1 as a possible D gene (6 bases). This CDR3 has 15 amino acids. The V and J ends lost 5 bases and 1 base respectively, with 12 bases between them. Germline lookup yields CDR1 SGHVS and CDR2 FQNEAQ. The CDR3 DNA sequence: TGTGCCAGCAGCGTCGGGACAACGAGCAATCAGCCCCAGCATTTT. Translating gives CASSVGTTSNQPQHF.

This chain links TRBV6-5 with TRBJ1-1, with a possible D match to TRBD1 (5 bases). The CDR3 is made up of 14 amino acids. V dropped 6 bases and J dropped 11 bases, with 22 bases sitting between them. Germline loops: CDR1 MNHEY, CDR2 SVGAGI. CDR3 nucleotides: TGTGCCAGCAGCTACCCGGGGCAGTCCGTGATTGCTTTCTTT. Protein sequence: CASSYPGQSVIAFF.

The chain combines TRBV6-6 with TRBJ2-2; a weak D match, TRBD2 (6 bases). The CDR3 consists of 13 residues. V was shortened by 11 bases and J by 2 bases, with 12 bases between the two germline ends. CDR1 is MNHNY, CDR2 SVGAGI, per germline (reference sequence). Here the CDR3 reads CAGGTGNTGELFF. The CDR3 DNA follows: TGTGCCGGAGGGACCGGCAACACCGGGGAGCTGTTTTTT.

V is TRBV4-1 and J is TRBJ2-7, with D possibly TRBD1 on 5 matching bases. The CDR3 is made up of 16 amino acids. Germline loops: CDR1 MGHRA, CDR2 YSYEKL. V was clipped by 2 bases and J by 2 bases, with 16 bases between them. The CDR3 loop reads CASSQRTGIDAYEQYF. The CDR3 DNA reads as TGCGCCAGCAGCCAACGAACAGGAATTGATGCCTACGAGCAGTACTTC.

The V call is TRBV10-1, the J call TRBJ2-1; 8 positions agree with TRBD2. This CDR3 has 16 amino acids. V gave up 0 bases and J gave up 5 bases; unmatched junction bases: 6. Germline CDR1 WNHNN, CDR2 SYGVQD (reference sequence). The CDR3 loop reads CASSESRLAGHNEQFF. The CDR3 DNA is TGCGCCAGCAGTGAGTCGAGGCTAGCGGGCCACAATGAGCAGTTCTTC.

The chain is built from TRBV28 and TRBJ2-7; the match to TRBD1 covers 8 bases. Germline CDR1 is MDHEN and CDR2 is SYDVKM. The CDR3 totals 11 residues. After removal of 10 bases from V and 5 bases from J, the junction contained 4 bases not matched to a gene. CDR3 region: CATSDRDEQYF. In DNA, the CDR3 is TGTGCCACATCGGACAGGGACGAGCAGTACTTC.

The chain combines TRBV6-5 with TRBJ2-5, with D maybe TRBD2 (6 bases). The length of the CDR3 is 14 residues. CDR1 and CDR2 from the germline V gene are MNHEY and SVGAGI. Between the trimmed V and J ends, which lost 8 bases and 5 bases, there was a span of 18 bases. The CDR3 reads CASGTGVDWETQYF. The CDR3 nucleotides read TGTGCCAGCGGCACGGGAGTGGACTGGGAGACCCAGTACTTC.

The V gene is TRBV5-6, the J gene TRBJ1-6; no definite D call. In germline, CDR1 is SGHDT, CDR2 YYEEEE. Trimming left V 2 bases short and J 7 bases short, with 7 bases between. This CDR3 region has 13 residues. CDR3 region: CASSFDLNSPLHF. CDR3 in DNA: TGTGCCAGCAGCTTCGACCTCAATTCACCCCTCCACTTT.

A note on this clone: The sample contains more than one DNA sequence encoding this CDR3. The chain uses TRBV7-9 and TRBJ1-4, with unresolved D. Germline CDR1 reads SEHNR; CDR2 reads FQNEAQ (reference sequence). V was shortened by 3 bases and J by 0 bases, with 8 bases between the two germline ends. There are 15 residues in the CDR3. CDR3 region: CASSLSSPTNEKLFF. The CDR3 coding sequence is TGTGCCAGCAGCTTGTCGTCTCCAACTAATGAAAAACTGTTTTTT.

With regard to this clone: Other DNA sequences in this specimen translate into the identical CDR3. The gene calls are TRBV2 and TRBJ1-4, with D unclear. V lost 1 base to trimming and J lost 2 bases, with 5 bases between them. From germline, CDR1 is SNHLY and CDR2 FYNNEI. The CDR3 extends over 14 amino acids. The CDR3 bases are TGTGCCAGCAGTGAAGGGGTGACTAATGAAAAACTGTTTTTT. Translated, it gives CASSEGVTNEKLFF.

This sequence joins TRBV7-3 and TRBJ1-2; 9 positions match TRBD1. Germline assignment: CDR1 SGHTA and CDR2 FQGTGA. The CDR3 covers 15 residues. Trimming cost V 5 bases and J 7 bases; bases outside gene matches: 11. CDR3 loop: CASSQQPGQGGGYTF. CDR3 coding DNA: TGTGCCAGCAGCCAACAGCCGGGACAGGGAGGTGGCTACACCTTC.